The entry that follows covers one T cell receptor (beta chain) sequence. This specimen comes from a study of blood T cell repertoires in COVID-19. The CDR3 is made up of 14 amino acids. Trimming stripped 10 bases from V and 4 bases from J, with 19 bases between. Germline values: CDR1 ENHRY, CDR2 SYGVKD. Original handling: Amplifying reference gene primers gave estimates of nucleated cell counts. Clones were sequenced by immunoSEQ multiplex PCR, and TCRdb holds only the in-frame ones, with some missing. The V and J calls and clone size were taken over from that table, and D and trimming were inferred from the DNA. The sample has 150,000 to 200,000 clones; about 87% are singletons.

Sequencing was performed on peripheral blood. This sequence joins TRBV10-3 and TRBJ1-2, with D perhaps TRBD1 (6 bases). This receptor was identified in a woman between 65 and 79 years old with COVID-19, enrolled during active disease. CDR3 in amino acids: CATLRQTGGYGYTF. CDR3 in DNA: TGTGCCACCCTACGACAGACAGGCGGCTATGGCTACACCTTC.